The entry below gives a single T cell receptor beta chain sequence along with its context. This record belongs to a study of blood T cell repertoires in COVID-19. Study summary: The study drew acute and convalescent COVID-19 samples from the United States, Italy and Spain. PBMCs, B-cell-depleted T cells, or T cells provided the cDNA or gDNA that made up the material.

With V trimmed by 3 bases and J by 8 bases, 4 bases remained unmatched. Germline V CDR1 and CDR2: SNHLY, FYNNEI. The CDR3 has 14 amino acids. In the source study's methods: Scientists estimated how many nucleated cells there were by amplifying reference gene primers. Only in-frame clones appear in the TCRdb table, and some are missing; sequencing was by immunoSEQ multiplex PCR. That table supplies the V and J calls and clone size; D and trimming were determined from the DNA. The sample includes approximately 120,000 clones, 80% to 90% of them seen just once. The genes are TRBV2 and TRBJ2-1, with TRBD2 matching 10 bases. This sequence originates from a woman older than 75 with active or convalescent COVID-19. The sample comprised peripheral blood. As DNA, the CDR3 is TGTGCCAGCAGTGACCTAGCGGGAGTGGATGAGCAGTTCTTC. This gives the protein CASSDLAGVDEQFF.